The present entry profiles one TCR beta chain with its context. Antigen: not known. This record comes from a study of blood T cells in healthy people across ages. Per-sample yields of isolated PBMCs were at least 6 million. The V and J ends lost 3 bases and 2 bases respectively, with 11 bases between them. Germline loops: CDR1 SEHNR, CDR2 FQNEAQ (reference sequence). The CDR3 consists of 14 residues. Study outcomes and limitations: Older age went with lower TCR beta diversity per million T cells, in a roughly linear way.

The use of a sample-barcoded 5' primer and a J-beta primer mix characterized a second PCR of roughly 6 to 12 cycles. A single record per CDR3 protein comes from TCRdb applying MiXCR to the 5' RACE reads. The sample has 1.5 million to 2 million distinct CDR3 sequences; approximately 39% are singletons. Sequenced input: blood. This sequence was found in a human donor in good health. The chain carries TRBV7-9 and TRBJ2-7; D gene unclear. The CDR3 DNA reads TGTGCCAGCAGCTTTTCCAGGAATACCTACGAGCAGTACTTC. Protein product: CASSFSRNTYEQYF.